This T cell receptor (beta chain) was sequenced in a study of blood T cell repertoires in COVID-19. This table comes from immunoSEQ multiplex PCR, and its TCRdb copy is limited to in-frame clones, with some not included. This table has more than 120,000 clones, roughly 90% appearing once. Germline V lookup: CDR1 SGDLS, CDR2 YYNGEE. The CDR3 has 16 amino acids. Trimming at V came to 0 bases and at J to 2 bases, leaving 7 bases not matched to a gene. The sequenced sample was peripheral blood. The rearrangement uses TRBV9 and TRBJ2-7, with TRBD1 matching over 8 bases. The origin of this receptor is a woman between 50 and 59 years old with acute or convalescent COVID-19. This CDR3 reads CASSVASTGGPYEQYF. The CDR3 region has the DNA TGTGCCAGCAGCGTAGCTAGCACAGGGGGGCCCTACGAGCAGTACTTC.